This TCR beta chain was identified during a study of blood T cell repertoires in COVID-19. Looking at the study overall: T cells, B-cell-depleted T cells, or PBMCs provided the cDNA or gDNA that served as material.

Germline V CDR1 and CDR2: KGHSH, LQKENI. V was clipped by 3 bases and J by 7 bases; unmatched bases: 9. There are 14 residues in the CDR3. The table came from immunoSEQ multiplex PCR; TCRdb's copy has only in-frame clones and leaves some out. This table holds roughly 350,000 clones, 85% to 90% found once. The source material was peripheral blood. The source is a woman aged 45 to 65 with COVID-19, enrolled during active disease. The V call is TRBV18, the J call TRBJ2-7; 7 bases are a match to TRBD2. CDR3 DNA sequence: TGTGCCAGCTCACCTGGCGGGAGCTCAAGAGAGCAGTACTTC. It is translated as CASSPGGSSREQYF.